Below, one TCR beta chain is given with its context. Antigen: not known. Then a second PCR, running about 7 to 11 cycles, was carried out with a sample-barcoded 5' primer and a J-beta primer mix. In TCRdb, the 5' RACE reads were re-called with MiXCR into one record per CDR3 protein. The repertoire consists of about 640,000 distinct CDR3 sequences, with 45% to 65% occurring once and the leading ten covering 30% to 45%. Per sample, extraction of total RNA gave at least 5 micrograms in every case. This entry is derived from a study of blood T cells in healthy people across ages. Across the whole study: About one barcoded beta molecule per two T cells came from capture by template switching.

Study-level results: Observed TCR beta diversity showed a strong correlation with the percentage of naive T cells as measured by flow cytometry.

Trimming left V 6 bases short and J 2 bases short, with 11 bases between. CDR3 size: 13 residues. Germline CDR1 and CDR2: LGHNT and FRNRAP. The sequencing sample was made of blood. This TCR came from a man in his fifties or sixties in good health. The chain recombines TRBV12-5 with TRBJ2-7, with a possible D match to TRBD1 (7 bases). The CDR3 DNA reads TGTGCTAGTGGCGGGGGACAGCCCTACGAGCAGTACTTC. Translated: CASGGGQPYEQYF.